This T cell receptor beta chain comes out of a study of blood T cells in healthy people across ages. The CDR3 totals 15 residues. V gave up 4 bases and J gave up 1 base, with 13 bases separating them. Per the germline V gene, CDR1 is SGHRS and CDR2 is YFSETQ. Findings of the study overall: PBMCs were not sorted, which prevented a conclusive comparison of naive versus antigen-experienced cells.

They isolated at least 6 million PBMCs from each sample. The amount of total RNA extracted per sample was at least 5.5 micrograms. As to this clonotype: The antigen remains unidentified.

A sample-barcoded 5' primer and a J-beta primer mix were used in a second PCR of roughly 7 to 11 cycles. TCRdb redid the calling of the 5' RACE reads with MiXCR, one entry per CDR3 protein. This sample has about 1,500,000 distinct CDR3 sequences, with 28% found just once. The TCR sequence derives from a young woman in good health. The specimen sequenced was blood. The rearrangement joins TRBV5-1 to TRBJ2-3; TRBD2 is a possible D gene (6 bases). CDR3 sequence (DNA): TGCGCCAGCAGCGGTAGCGGAGGCGGCACAGATACGCAGTATTTT. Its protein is CASSGSGGGTDTQYF. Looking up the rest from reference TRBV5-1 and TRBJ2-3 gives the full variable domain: KAGVTQTPRYLIKTRGQQVTLSCSPISGHRSVSWYQQTPGQGLQFLFEYFSETQRNKGNFPGRFSGRQFSNSRSEMNVSTLELGDSALYLCASSGSGGGTDTQYFGPGTRLTVL.